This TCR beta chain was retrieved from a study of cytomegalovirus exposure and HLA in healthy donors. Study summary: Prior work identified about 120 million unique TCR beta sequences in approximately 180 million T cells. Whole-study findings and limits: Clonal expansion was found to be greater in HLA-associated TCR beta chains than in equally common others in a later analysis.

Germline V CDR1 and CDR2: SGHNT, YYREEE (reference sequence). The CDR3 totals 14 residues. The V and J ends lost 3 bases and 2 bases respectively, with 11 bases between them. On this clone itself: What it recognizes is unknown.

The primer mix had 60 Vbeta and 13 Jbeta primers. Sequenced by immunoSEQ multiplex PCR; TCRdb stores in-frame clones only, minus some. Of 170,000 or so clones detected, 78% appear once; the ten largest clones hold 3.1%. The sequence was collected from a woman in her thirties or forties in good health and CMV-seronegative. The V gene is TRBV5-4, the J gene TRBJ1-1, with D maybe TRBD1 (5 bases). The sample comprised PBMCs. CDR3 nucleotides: TGTGCCAGCAGCTCCCAGGGCGTTAACACTGAAGCTTTCTTT. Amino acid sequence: CASSSQGVNTEAFF.